This T cell receptor beta chain was documented in a study of CD8+ T cells in alopecia areata. Overall study findings and caveats: The study found higher clonality in lesional than normal scalp, especially in alopecia totalis/universalis. Sequence data from scalp samples additionally include resident alphabeta T cells of normal skin.

The V and J ends lost 4 bases and 5 bases respectively, with 9 bases between them. The CDR3 has 12 residues. The V gene's germline CDR1 is MNHEY and CDR2 SVGAGI. Once RNA had been extracted, it was reverse transcribed into cDNA to act as the sequencing template. The data were produced by immunoSEQ multiplex PCR, yet TCRdb's version contains in-frame clones alone and is incomplete. Among 200,000 to 250,000 clones listed, around 50% were seen once. CD4+ and CD8+ T cells were sorted from PBMCs. Turning to this clone: Its antigen is still unknown.

Sequencing was carried out using CD8+ T cells sorted from blood. The receptor was isolated from a human donor in good health. The genes are TRBV6-5 and TRBJ2-7, with D possibly being TRBD1 or TRBD2 (5 bases each). CDR3 sequence: CASSFQGHEQYF. In DNA, the CDR3 is TGTGCCAGCAGTTTCCAGGGACACGAGCAGTACTTC.